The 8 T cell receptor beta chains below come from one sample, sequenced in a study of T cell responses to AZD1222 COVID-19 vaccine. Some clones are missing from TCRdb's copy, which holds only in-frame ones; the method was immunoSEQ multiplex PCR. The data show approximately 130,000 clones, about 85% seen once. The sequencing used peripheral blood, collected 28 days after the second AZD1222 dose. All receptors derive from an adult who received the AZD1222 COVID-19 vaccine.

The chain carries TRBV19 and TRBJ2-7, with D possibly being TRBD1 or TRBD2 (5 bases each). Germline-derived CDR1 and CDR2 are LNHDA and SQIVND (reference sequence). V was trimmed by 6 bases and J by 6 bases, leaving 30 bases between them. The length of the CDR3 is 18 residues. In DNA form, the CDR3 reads TGTGCCAGTAGCCGGACTGGCGGCGAGTCTCTTCATGGGGGCGAGCAGTACTTC. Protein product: CASSRTGGESLHGGEQYF.

The CDR3 DNA is TGCAGTGGGTCCGGTCCTGGCTACACCTTC. Translating it yields CSGSGPGYTF. The chain has TRBV20-1 and TRBJ1-2, with D unresolved. V gave up 7 bases and J gave up 7 bases, with 10 bases separating them. Per germline, CDR1 DFQATT and CDR2 SNEGSKA (reference sequence). The CDR3 has 10 amino acids.

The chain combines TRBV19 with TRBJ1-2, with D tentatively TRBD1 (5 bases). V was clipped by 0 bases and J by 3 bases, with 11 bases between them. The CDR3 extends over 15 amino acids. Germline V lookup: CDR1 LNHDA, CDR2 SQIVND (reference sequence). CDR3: CASSIDRGGHYGYTF. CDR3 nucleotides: TGTGCCAGTAGTATAGATCGCGGGGGTCACTATGGCTACACCTTC.

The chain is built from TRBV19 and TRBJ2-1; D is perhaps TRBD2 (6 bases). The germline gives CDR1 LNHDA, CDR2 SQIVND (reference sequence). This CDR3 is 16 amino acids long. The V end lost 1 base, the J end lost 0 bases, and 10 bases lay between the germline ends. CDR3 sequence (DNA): TGTGCCAGTAGTATAGTGGGGGGAAGCTCCTACAATGAGCAGTTCTTC. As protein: CASSIVGGSSYNEQFF.

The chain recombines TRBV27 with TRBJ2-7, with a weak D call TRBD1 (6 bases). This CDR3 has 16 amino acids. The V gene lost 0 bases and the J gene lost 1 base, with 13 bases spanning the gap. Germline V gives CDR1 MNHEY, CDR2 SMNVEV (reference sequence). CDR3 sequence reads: CASSLSSTRGSYEQYF. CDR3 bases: TGTGCCAGCAGTTTATCTTCCACCAGGGGTTCCTACGAGCAGTACTTC.

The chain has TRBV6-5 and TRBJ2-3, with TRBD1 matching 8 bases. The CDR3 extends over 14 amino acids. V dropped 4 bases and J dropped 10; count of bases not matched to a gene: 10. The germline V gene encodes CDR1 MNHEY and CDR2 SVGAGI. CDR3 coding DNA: TGTGCCAGCAGTTTTGGGGACAGGTGGTCGTCGCAGTATTTT. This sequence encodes CASSFGDRWSSQYF.

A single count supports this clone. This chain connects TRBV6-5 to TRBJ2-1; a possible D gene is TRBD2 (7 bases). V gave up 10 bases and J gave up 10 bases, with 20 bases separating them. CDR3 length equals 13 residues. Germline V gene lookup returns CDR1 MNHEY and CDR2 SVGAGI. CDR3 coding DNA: TGTGCCACCTCACTGGGGGGGGCTCGGGAGCAGTTCTTC. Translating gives CATSLGGAREQFF.

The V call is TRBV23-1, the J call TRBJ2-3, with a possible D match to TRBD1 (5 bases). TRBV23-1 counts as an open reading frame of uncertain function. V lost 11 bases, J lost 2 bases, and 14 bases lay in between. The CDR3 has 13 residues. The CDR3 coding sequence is TGCGCCCCCTGGACAAGGAACACAGATACGCAGTATTTT. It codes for CAPWTRNTDTQYF.